The 30 T cell receptor beta chains listed next were all sequenced from one sample in a study of T cell repertoires in cytomegalovirus infection. TCRdb re-derived calls from the reads in MiXCR, one entry per CDR3 protein. The table has over 100,000 distinct CDR3 sequences, about 30% seen once. Which antigens these TCRs recognize remains unknown. Specimen: CD8+ T cells from cultured PBMCs, collected from culture after CMV antigen stimulation. The receptor source for this set is a human donor in good health (CMV status not recorded). Some clones in this sample may be carry-over from other donors' samples.

There are many counts of this clonotype. The V gene is TRBV28, the J gene TRBJ2-7; TRBD1 aligns across 12 bases. Germline trimming cut 6 bases from V and 6 bases from J; bases unmatched to any gene: 6. The CDR3 is made up of 14 amino acids. In germline, CDR1 is MDHEN, CDR2 SYDVKM. This CDR3 is CASRTGTGGFEQYF. The CDR3 bases are TGTGCCAGCAGAACCGGGACAGGGGGCTTCGAGCAGTACTTC.

J is TRBJ2-7 and V is TRBV20-1; 12 bases fit TRBD1. The germline gives CDR1 DFQATT, CDR2 SNEGSKA (reference sequence). The CDR3 has 13 residues. V gave up 3 bases and J gave up 4 bases; unmatched junction bases: 1. CDR3 amino acids: CSARGQGAYEQYF. CDR3 DNA sequence: TGCAGTGCTAGGGGACAGGGGGCATACGAGCAGTACTTC.

V usage is TRBV7-2 and J usage is TRBJ2-6; D gene unclear. The ends were cut back, 0 bases at V and 0 bases at J, with 9 bases in the middle. The CDR3 has 17 amino acids. Germline V gene lookup returns CDR1 SGHTA and CDR2 FQGNSA. For the CDR3, the DNA is TGTGCCAGCAGCTTAGCGCACAGACTCTCTGGGGCCAACGTCCTGACTTTC. Its protein product is CASSLAHRLSGANVLTF.

This clonotype was observed many times. The rearrangement uses TRBV7-8 and TRBJ1-5; D gene unclear. Germline V CDR1 and CDR2: SGHVS, FQNEAQ. V was pared by 1 base and J by 0 bases, with 10 bases between. The CDR3 has 16 amino acids. CDR3 sequence: CASSLGSVFSNQPQHF. The DNA of the CDR3 is TGTGCCAGCAGCTTAGGATCAGTCTTTAGCAATCAGCCCCAGCATTTT.

The chain carries TRBV27 and TRBJ2-1; TRBD2 matches at 10 bases. Germline assignment: CDR1 MNHEY and CDR2 SMNVEV (reference sequence). CDR3 length: 16 residues. V shed 5 bases and J 0 bases; nucleotides not matched to a gene: 4. CDR3 loop: CASSISSGSSYNEQFF. The CDR3 bases are TGTGCCAGCAGTATCTCTAGCGGGAGCTCCTACAATGAGCAGTTCTTC.

The sample holds many counts of this clonotype. The rearrangement links TRBV12-3 or TRBV12-4 to TRBJ1-5; D gene ambiguous. Trimming took off 2 bases at V and 3 bases at J, with 2 bases between the two ends. The CDR3 is made up of 12 amino acids. This CDR3 is CASSLFNQPQHF. The CDR3 DNA sequence: TGTGCCAGCAGTTTATTCAATCAGCCCCAGCATTTT.

The chain carries TRBV20-1 and TRBJ2-3; D is perhaps TRBD1 (6 bases). The CDR3 has 15 residues. CDR1 and CDR2 (germline): DFQATT, SNEGSKA (reference sequence). Trimming removed 0 bases from V and 1 base from J, with 11 bases in between. CDR3 protein: CSARDGAGGTDTQYF. DNA for the CDR3: TGCAGTGCTAGAGATGGTGCAGGGGGCACAGATACGCAGTATTTT.

The chain has TRBV5-8 and TRBJ1-1, with D perhaps TRBD1 (5 bases). With 0 bases removed from V and 7 bases from J, the gap between germline ends came to 10 bases. This CDR3 is built from 13 residues. Germline V gene lookup returns CDR1 SGHTS and CDR2 YDEGEE. This chain's CDR3 is CASSLVGPVEAFF. Here the CDR3 DNA reads TGTGCCAGCAGCTTGGTGGGGCCCGTTGAAGCTTTCTTT.

This clonotype was found a few times. This chain joins TRBV7-2 and TRBJ1-2, with TRBD1 matching 10 bases. This CDR3 spans 14 amino acids. J was trimmed by 10 bases and V by 3 bases; bases with no gene match: 8. Looked up from germline, CDR1 is SGHTA and CDR2 is FQGNSA. The chain's CDR3 is CASSFTGTGVFYTF. The CDR3 DNA follows: TGTGCCAGCAGCTTTACCGGGACAGGGGTCTTCTACACCTTC.

The V call is TRBV29-1, the J call TRBJ2-6; D is tentatively TRBD1 or TRBD2 (5 bases each). This CDR3 spans 13 amino acids. The germline V gene encodes CDR1 SQVTM and CDR2 ANQGSEA. V was shortened by 7 bases and J by 4 bases, with 11 bases between the two germline ends. The CDR3 is CSAGRDGANVLTF. In nucleotides, the CDR3 is TGCAGCGCGGGGCGTGACGGGGCCAACGTCCTGACTTTC.

Here the CDR3 DNA reads TGTGCCAGCAGTTTAAAGGGAGATACGCAGTATTTT. This gives the protein CASSLKGDTQYF. This rearrangement joins TRBV27 to TRBJ2-3; D gene uncertain. The germline V and J ends were trimmed by 2 bases and 5 bases, with 5 bases remaining between them. Germline lookup yields CDR1 MNHEY and CDR2 SMNVEV (reference sequence). The CDR3 has 12 amino acids.

The rearrangement links TRBV7-9 to TRBJ1-3, with D possibly TRBD1 on 5 matching bases. The CDR3 is made up of 16 amino acids. The germline gives CDR1 SEHNR, CDR2 FQNEAQ (reference sequence). V lost 5 bases and J lost 1, with 15 bases in between. In nucleotides, the CDR3 is TGTGCCAGCAGCCCACCATCCGGGGGATCTGGAAACACCATATATTTT. The encoded protein is CASSPPSGGSGNTIYF. The full variable domain, its missing parts supplied by reference TRBV7-9 and TRBJ1-3, is DTGVSQNPRHKITKRGQNVTFRCDPISEHNRLYWYRQTLGQGPEFLTYFQNEAQLEKSRLLSDRFSAERPKGSFSTLEIQRTEQGDSAMYLCASSPPSGGSGNTIYFGEGSWLTVV.

This sequence joins TRBV9 and TRBJ2-5; a weak D match, TRBD1 (6 bases). V lost 0 bases, J lost 2 bases, and 11 bases lay in between. The CDR3 runs to 15 residues. Germline values: CDR1 SGDLS, CDR2 YYNGEE. The CDR3 protein is CASSVGTANQETQYF. The CDR3 nucleotides read TGTGCCAGCAGCGTAGGGACAGCGAATCAAGAGACCCAGTACTTC. Combining the CDR3 with reference TRBV9 and TRBJ2-5 gives the whole variable domain DSGVTQTPKHLITATGQRVTLRCSPRSGDLSVYWYQQSLDQGLQFLIQYYNGEERAKGNILERFSAQQFPDLHSELNLSSLELGDSALYFCASSVGTANQETQYFGPGTRLLVL.

This clonotype was seen a few times. V gene TRBV6-1 combines with J gene TRBJ2-7; tentatively, D is TRBD1 (5 bases). The CDR3 contains 15 residues. The V and J ends lost 5 bases and 4 bases respectively, with 18 bases between them. Per germline, CDR1 MNHNS and CDR2 SASEGT. The CDR3 reads CASSSPERGGYEQYF. The CDR3 DNA sequence: TGTGCCAGCAGTTCCCCGGAAAGGGGTGGGTACGAGCAGTACTTC.

The rearrangement joins TRBV29-1 to TRBJ2-7, with a possible D match to TRBD1 (6 bases). Germline CDR1 is SQVTM and CDR2 is ANQGSEA. The CDR3 spans 13 residues. The germline V and J ends were trimmed by 6 bases and 1 base, with 13 bases remaining between them. The CDR3 region has the DNA TGCAGCGTAACCACCGGACAGTCCTACGAGCAGTACTTC. This sequence encodes CSVTTGQSYEQYF.

The chain combines TRBV7-8 with TRBJ2-2; no reliable D call. The germline V and J ends were trimmed by 4 bases and 3 bases, with 15 bases remaining between them. The germline V gene encodes CDR1 SGHVS and CDR2 FQNEAQ. The CDR3 has 16 residues. CDR3 amino acids: CASSYRAPGYTGELFF. CDR3 in DNA: TGTGCCAGCAGCTACCGAGCCCCGGGCTACACCGGGGAGCTGTTTTTT.

This clonotype was seen ten or more times. The chain employs TRBV7-9 and TRBJ2-5; TRBD1 or TRBD2 may be the D gene (7 bases each). V was trimmed by 0 bases and J by 0 bases, leaving 23 bases between them. The germline CDR1 and CDR2 sequences are SEHNR and FQNEAQ (reference sequence). The CDR3 is made up of 20 amino acids. The DNA of the CDR3 is TGTGCCAGCAGCTTAGCACCTGCGGCAGGGGGGGACTGGTACCAAGAGACCCAGTACTTC. Its translation is CASSLAPAAGGDWYQETQYF.

This sequence joins TRBV20-1 and TRBJ1-2, with D maybe TRBD1 (5 bases). V lost 3 bases to trimming and J lost 6 bases, with 14 bases between them. The germline gives CDR1 DFQATT, CDR2 SNEGSKA (reference sequence). The CDR3 consists of 13 residues. The CDR3 sequence is CSASGGREDGYTF. The DNA of the CDR3 is TGCAGTGCTAGTGGTGGCAGGGAGGATGGCTACACCTTC.

This clonotype has at least ten counts. The gene calls are TRBV7-2 and TRBJ2-5, with 8 bases that match TRBD1. The trim removed 6 bases at V and 5 bases at J, leaving 14 bases unmatched. Germline CDR1 reads SGHTA; CDR2 reads FQGNSA. The CDR3 is made up of 16 amino acids. The CDR3 spells CASRTPTGAKDETQYF. CDR3 sequence (DNA): TGTGCCAGCAGAACCCCGACAGGGGCAAAGGACGAGACCCAGTACTTC.

Concerning this clonotype: This could be a read error, since a much larger clone is one nucleotide away. The V gene is TRBV7-4, the J gene TRBJ2-7; D gene uncertain. The germline CDR1 and CDR2 sequences are SGHVT and SQSDAQ. This CDR3 is built from 13 residues. The V and J ends lost 2 bases and 3 bases respectively, with 8 bases between them. In DNA, the CDR3 is TGTGCCAGCAGCTTACCCTCGGTCTACGAGCAGTACTTC. This codes for CASSLPSVYEQYF.

This rearrangement joins TRBV7-4 to TRBJ2-5; 7 bases are a match to TRBD2. The V segment lost 3 bases and the J segment 1 base; nucleotides outside the gene matches: 5. Per the germline V gene, CDR1 is SGHVT and CDR2 is SQSDAQ. This CDR3 region has 15 residues. The CDR3: CASSFYSGPQETQYF. CDR3 DNA: TGTGCCAGCAGCTTCTATAGCGGGCCCCAAGAGACCCAGTACTTC.

Details on this clonotype: A single base separates this from a much larger clone, so it may be a read error. In this CDR3 the conserved last residue, phenylalanine or tryptophan, is missing, so a read error is likely. The chain links TRBV5-1 to TRBJ2-7, with TRBD1 matching 8 bases. Germline V gene data show CDR1 as SGHRS and CDR2 as YFSETQ. The CDR3 spans 13 residues. Unmatched junction bases numbered 2, after V lost 2 bases and J lost 4 bases. In DNA, the CDR3 is TGCGCCAGCAGCTTAGACAGGGGATACGAGCAGTACTCC. It yields the protein CASSLDRGYEQYS.

This chain links TRBV7-2 with TRBJ1-3, with D hard to call. The germline V gene has CDR1 SGHTA and CDR2 FQGNSA. Between the trimmed V and J ends, which lost 2 bases and 4 bases, there was a span of 12 bases. The CDR3 is 15 residues long. DNA for the CDR3: TGTGCCAGCAGCTTATCAGAGGGTGGGGGAAACACCATATATTTT. Its protein product is CASSLSEGGGNTIYF.

This chain joins TRBV19 and TRBJ2-7; 7 nucleotides agree with TRBD1. The CDR3 contains 15 residues. Germline CDR1 LNHDA, CDR2 SQIVND (reference sequence). The ends lost 6 bases at V and 5 bases at J; junction bases unmatched: 13. CDR3 coding DNA: TGTGCCAGTAGCAAAGACAGGGACACTCGTAACGAGCAGTACTTC. It translates to CASSKDRDTRNEQYF.

A few counts support this clonotype. The chain carries TRBV9 and TRBJ2-1; D is possibly TRBD1 (6 bases). The CDR3 length is 15 residues. Trimming removed 2 bases at V and 0 bases at J, with 9 bases between. Germline CDR1 reads SGDLS; CDR2 reads YYNGEE. The CDR3 bases are TGTGCCAGCAGCGTGGGGACATTCTCCTACAATGAGCAGTTCTTC. Its protein product is CASSVGTFSYNEQFF.

This clonotype came up a few times. The chain couples TRBV2 to TRBJ2-5, with D uncertain. The CDR3 is made up of 13 amino acids. Trimming took off 2 bases at V and 2 bases at J, with 6 bases between the two ends. CDR1 is SNHLY, CDR2 FYNNEI, per germline. CDR3 in amino acids: CASSESTQETQYF. CDR3 bases: TGTGCCAGCAGTGAATCTACACAAGAGACCCAGTACTTC.

The chain employs TRBV9 and TRBJ2-1; 8 bases fit TRBD2. CDR3 length: 15 amino acids. Germline CDR1 reads SGDLS; CDR2 reads YYNGEE. V shed 2 bases, J shed 2 bases, and the junction held 3 bases outside the gene matches. This chain's CDR3 is CASSVPAGAYNEQFF. In nucleotides, the CDR3 is TGTGCCAGCAGCGTCCCAGCGGGGGCCTACAATGAGCAGTTCTTC.

This clonotype was detected many times. The chain couples TRBV7-2 to TRBJ2-7; tentatively, D is TRBD1 (6 bases). V was pared by 5 bases and J by 2 bases, with 13 bases between. The germline V gene encodes CDR1 SGHTA and CDR2 FQGNSA. The CDR3 runs 14 residues. The CDR3 loop reads CASSQWDTTYEQYF. The DNA of the CDR3 is TGTGCCAGCAGCCAATGGGACACAACCTACGAGCAGTACTTC.

This clonotype was counted between two and nine times. This chain uses TRBV12-3 or TRBV12-4 with TRBJ2-2, with unresolved D. This CDR3 region has 16 residues. V lost 6 bases, J lost 4 bases, and 18 bases lay in between. CDR3 coding DNA: TGTGCCAGCAGCCCAAAAGGAACGACGGGCACCGGGGAGCTGTTTTTT. Translation gives CASSPKGTTGTGELFF.

This chain joins TRBV7-4 and TRBJ2-7; the match to TRBD1 covers 8 bases. This CDR3 is 15 amino acids long. Germline V gene sequence: CDR1 SGHVT, CDR2 SQSDAQ. The trim removed 5 bases at V and 5 bases at J, leaving 11 bases unmatched. CDR3 in DNA: TGTGCCAGCAGCCCGCGGGACAGGAGGGGCGACGAGCAGTACTTC. This gives the protein CASSPRDRRGDEQYF.